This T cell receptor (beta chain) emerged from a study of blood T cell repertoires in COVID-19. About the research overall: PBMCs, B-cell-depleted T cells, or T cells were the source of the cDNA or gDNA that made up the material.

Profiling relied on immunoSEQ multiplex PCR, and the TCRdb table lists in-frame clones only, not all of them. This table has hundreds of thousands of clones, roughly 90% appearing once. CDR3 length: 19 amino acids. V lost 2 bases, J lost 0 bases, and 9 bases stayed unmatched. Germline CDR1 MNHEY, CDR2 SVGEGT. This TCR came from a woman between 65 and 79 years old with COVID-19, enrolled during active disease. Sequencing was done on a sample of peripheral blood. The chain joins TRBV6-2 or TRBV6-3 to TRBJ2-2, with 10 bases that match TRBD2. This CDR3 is CASSYPDLAGASNTGELFF. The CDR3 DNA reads TGTGCCAGCAGTTACCCAGATCTAGCGGGGGCCTCGAACACCGGGGAGCTGTTTTTT.